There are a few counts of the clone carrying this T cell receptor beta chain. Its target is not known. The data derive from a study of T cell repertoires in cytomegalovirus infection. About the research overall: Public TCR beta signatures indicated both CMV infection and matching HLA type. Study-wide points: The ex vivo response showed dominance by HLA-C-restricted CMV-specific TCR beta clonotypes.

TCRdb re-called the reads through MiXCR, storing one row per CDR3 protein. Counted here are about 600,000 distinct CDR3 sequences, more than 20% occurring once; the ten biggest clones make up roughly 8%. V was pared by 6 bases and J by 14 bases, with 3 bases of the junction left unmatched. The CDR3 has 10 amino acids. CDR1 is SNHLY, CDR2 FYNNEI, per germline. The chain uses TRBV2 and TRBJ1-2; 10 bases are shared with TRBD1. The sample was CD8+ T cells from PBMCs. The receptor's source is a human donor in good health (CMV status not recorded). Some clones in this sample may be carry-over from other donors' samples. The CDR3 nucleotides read TGTGCCAGCAGAGGACAGGGGGTTACCTTC. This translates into CASRGQGVTF.